This record covers a single TCR beta chain. Treg sorting used a CD4+CD25+CD127-/low gate. In germline, CDR1 is MDHEN, CDR2 SYDVKM. The V and J ends lost 6 bases and 6 bases respectively, with 18 bases between them. There are 14 residues in the CDR3. Semi-nested PCR with Nested Universal Primer A followed constant-region reverse priming of full-length variable regions. TCRdb fed the 5' RACE reads into MiXCR, producing one record per CDR3 protein. This table holds around 9,000 distinct CDR3 sequences, approximately 31% found once. The TCR was taken from a female donor with breast cancer. The rearrangement uses TRBV28 and TRBJ2-7; the D gene could be TRBD1 or TRBD2 (7 bases each). The sample consisted of Tregs sorted from blood. CDR3 sequence reads: CASSPGLDRAEQYF. CDR3 nucleotides: TGTGCCAGCAGCCCCGGACTAGACAGGGCCGAGCAGTACTTC.